The 9 T cell receptor beta chains given below trace back to one sample, sequenced in a study of cytomegalovirus exposure and HLA in healthy donors. Use of 60 Vbeta and 13 Jbeta primers characterized the PCR. Method: immunoSEQ multiplex PCR; TCRdb's copy keeps in-frame clones and lacks some. Altogether about 95,000 clones are present, 81% being singletons, with the ten largest covering approximately 4.2%. Material: PBMCs. The source of these receptors is a woman aged 70-85 years in good health and CMV-seropositive.

CDR3 in amino acids: CASRKAGGNEQYF. The DNA of the CDR3 is TGTGCCAGCAGGAAGGCAGGGGGCAACGAGCAGTACTTC. V and J are TRBV6-6 and TRBJ2-7; the match to TRBD1 covers 8 bases. The CDR3 sequence is 13 residues long. Germline V gene lookup returns CDR1 MNHNY and CDR2 SVGAGI (reference sequence). V shed 6 bases, J shed 5 bases, and the junction held 6 bases outside the gene matches.

The gene calls are TRBV5-4 and TRBJ2-4; TRBD2 is a possible D gene (7 bases). V lost 0 bases and J 9 bases, leaving 19 bases between the germline ends. Germline V gene sequence: CDR1 SGHNT, CDR2 YYREEE (reference sequence). The CDR3 has 16 residues. CDR3 amino acids: CASSLGGGGESSIQYF. CDR3 sequence (DNA): TGTGCCAGCAGCTTGGGGGGAGGGGGAGAGTCGAGCATTCAGTACTTC.

The chain has TRBV6-6 and TRBJ2-3; D gene uncertain. Germline V CDR1 and CDR2: MNHNY, SVGAGI (reference sequence). V dropped 3 bases and J dropped 0 bases, with 7 bases sitting between them. This CDR3 has 14 amino acids. Here the CDR3 DNA reads TGTGCCAGCAGTTATCGTCCTAGCACAGATACGCAGTATTTT. It codes for CASSYRPSTDTQYF.

The chain carries TRBV5-1 and TRBJ1-2; 9 bases agree with TRBD1. CDR3 length: 14 amino acids. Germline V lookup: CDR1 SGHRS, CDR2 YFSETQ. V lost 7 bases and J lost 4; bases outside the gene matches: 8. The CDR3 sequence is CASSGQGQGYGYTF. Written as DNA, the CDR3 is TGCGCCAGCTCTGGACAGGGGCAAGGCTATGGCTACACCTTC.

The rearrangement joins TRBV7-8 to TRBJ1-6; TRBD1 agrees at 8 bases. V lost 5 bases to trimming and J lost 7 bases; unmatched junction nucleotides: 7. Germline V lookup: CDR1 SGHVS, CDR2 FQNEAQ. The CDR3 length is 15 residues. The CDR3 here is CASSVRQGWNSPLHF. In DNA form, the CDR3 reads TGTGCCAGCAGCGTAAGACAGGGGTGGAATTCACCCCTCCACTTT.

The J gene is TRBJ2-2, the V gene TRBV19, with a weak D call TRBD1 (7 bases). Germline V gene data show CDR1 as LNHDA and CDR2 as SQIVND (reference sequence). This CDR3 has 14 amino acids. V was pared by 0 bases and J by 8 bases, with 10 bases between. The CDR3 region has the DNA TGTGCCAGTAGTATAGAGACAGGGAGGGGGGAGCTGTTTTTT. Protein: CASSIETGRGELFF. Full variable domain (rest looked up from reference TRBV19 and TRBJ2-2): DGGITQSPKYLFRKEGQNVTLSCEQNLNHDAMYWYRQDPGQGLRLIYYSQIVNDFQKGDIAEGYSVSREKKESFPLTVTSAQKNPTAFYLCASSIETGRGELFFGEGSRLTVL.

The chain recombines TRBV4-3 with TRBJ2-5, with 14 bases fitting TRBD2. Germline V CDR1 and CDR2: LGHNA, YSLEER. CDR3 size: 18 residues. Germline trimming cut 0 bases from V and 5 bases from J; bases unmatched to any gene: 8. This CDR3 reads CASSQEGTSGSTGETQYF. DNA of the CDR3: TGCGCCAGCAGCCAAGAGGGGACTAGCGGGAGTACGGGGGAGACCCAGTACTTC.

V gene TRBV7-8 combines with J gene TRBJ2-7; D is undetermined. V was pared by 1 base and J by 1 base, with 14 bases between. This CDR3 has 16 residues. Germline-derived CDR1 and CDR2 are SGHVS and FQNEAQ. CDR3 region: CASSLVVTTLSYEQYF. The CDR3 region has the DNA TGTGCCAGCAGCTTAGTTGTTACGACTTTGTCCTACGAGCAGTACTTC.

This clone showed up just once. The chain carries TRBV9 and TRBJ2-7; 8 nucleotides line up with TRBD2. The CDR3 length is 15 residues. CDR1 is SGDLS and CDR2 is YYNGEE in the germline V gene. The J segment lost 4 bases and the V segment lost 0 bases, leaving 6 bases of the junction unmatched. This CDR3 reads CASSVGREVYYEQYF. The CDR3 nucleotides read TGTGCCAGCAGCGTAGGGCGGGAGGTCTATTACGAGCAGTACTTC.